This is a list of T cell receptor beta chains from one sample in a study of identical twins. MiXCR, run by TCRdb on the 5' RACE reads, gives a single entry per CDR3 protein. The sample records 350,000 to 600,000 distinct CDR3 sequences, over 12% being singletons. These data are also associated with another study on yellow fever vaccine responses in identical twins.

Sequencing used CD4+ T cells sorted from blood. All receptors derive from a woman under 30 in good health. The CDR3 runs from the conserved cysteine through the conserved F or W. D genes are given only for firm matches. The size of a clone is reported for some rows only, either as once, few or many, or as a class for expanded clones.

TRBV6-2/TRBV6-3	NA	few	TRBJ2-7	CASRYGGRPEEQYF	TGTGCCAGCAGATATGGGGGGCGGCCTGAAGAGCAGTACTTC
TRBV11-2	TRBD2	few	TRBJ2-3	CASSPSGRPTDTQYF	TGTGCCAGCAGCCCTAGCGGGAGGCCCACAGATACGCAGTATTTT
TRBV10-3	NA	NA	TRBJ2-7	CAISEGPPATSYEQYF	TGTGCCATCAGTGAAGGTCCCCCTGCTACGTCCTACGAGCAGTACTTC
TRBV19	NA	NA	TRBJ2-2	CASSLTDRTNTGELFF	TGTGCCAGTAGTCTCACGGACAGAACGAACACCGGGGAGCTGTTTTTT
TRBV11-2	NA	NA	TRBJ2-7	CASSLEPHGGPSYEQYF	TGTGCCAGCAGCTTAGAGCCCCACGGGGGGCCCTCCTACGAGCAGTACTTC
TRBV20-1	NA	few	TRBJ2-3	CSAGTPDTQYF	TGCAGTGCTGGTACACCAGATACGCAGTATTTT
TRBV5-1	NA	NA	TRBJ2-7	CASTERLPDSGEQYF	TGCGCCAGCACCGAGAGGCTCCCCGACTCTGGGGAGCAGTACTTC
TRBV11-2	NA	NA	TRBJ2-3	CASSLDAGPVPQYF	TGTGCCAGCAGCTTAGACGCAGGGCCGGTTCCGCAGTATTTT
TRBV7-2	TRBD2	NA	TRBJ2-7	CASTYSGRAGYEQYF	TGTGCCAGCACCTATAGCGGGAGGGCCGGGTACGAGCAGTACTTC
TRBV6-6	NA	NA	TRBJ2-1	CASRSLEDEQFF	TGTGCCAGCAGATCGCTGGAGGATGAGCAGTTCTTC
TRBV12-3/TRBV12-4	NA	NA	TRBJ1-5	CASSAQTAGPQHF	TGTGCCAGCAGCGCCCAGACGGCGGGGCCCCAGCATTTT
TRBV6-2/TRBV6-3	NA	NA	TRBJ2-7	CASSYSSGRQYF	TGTGCCAGCAGTTACTCGAGTGGGAGGCAGTACTTC
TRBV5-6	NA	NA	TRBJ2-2	CASTRRTNTGELFF	TGTGCCAGCACCAGACGCACGAACACCGGGGAGCTGTTTTTT
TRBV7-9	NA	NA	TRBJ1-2	CASSLEGRHYGYTF	TGTGCCAGCAGCTTAGAGGGGCGCCACTATGGCTACACCTTC
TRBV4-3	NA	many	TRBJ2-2	CASSHPTGELFF	TGCGCCAGCAGCCATCCCACCGGGGAGCTGTTTTTT
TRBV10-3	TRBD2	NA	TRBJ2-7	CAISAGSGGDYEQYF	TGTGCCATCAGTGCGGGTAGCGGGGGGGACTACGAGCAGTACTTC
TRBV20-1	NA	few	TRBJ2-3	CSATGLAQSTDTQYF	TGCAGTGCCACAGGTCTAGCGCAGAGCACAGATACGCAGTATTTT
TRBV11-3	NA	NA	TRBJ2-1	CASSWASVGNEQFF	TGTGCCAGCAGCTGGGCCTCAGTGGGGAATGAGCAGTTCTTC
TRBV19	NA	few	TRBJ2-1	CASSPSFVLYNEQFF	TGTGCCAGTAGTCCCTCCTTCGTCCTCTACAATGAGCAGTTCTTC
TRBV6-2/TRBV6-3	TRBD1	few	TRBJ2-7	CASSIRQGDQHEQYF	TGTGCCAGCAGCATACGACAGGGCGATCAACACGAGCAGTACTTC